The 17 T cell receptor beta chains below come from one sample, sequenced in a study of beta chain features in type 1 diabetes. Findings and caveats of the study: All four CD4+ subsets of Type 1 diabetes patients contained TCRB CDR3s that were moderately but significantly shorter.

Isolated RNA was reverse transcribed in full, so expressed TCRB transcripts were sequenced. TCRdb's table, derived via immunoSEQ multiplex PCR, lists solely in-frame clones and lacks some. The sample holds some 370,000 clones; about 10% are singletons and the top ten take less than 0.65%. These receptors' antigens are unknown. Sequencing was carried out using central memory CD4+ T cells from blood. These receptors were obtained from a young man with type 1 diabetes.

The table lists this clone with many counts. The genes are TRBV5-1 and TRBJ2-7, with TRBD2 as a possible D gene (6 bases). This CDR3 region has 15 residues. The V and J ends lost 0 bases and 3 bases respectively, with 13 bases between them. Per the germline V gene, CDR1 is SGHRS and CDR2 is YFSETQ. The CDR3 DNA reads TGCGCCAGCAGCTTGGGAATGCGGGGCGTCTACGAGCAGTACTTC. Protein: CASSLGMRGVYEQYF.

V usage is TRBV5-4 and J usage is TRBJ2-5, with D hard to call. Germline assignment: CDR1 SGHNT and CDR2 YYREEE (reference sequence). Trimming removed 4 bases at V and 4 bases at J, with 8 bases between. This CDR3 is 12 amino acids long. As DNA, the CDR3 is TGTGCCAGCAGCGTACCCCCAGAGACCCAGTACTTC. It is translated as CASSVPPETQYF.

This clone was seen a handful of times. The chain is built from TRBV6-5 and TRBJ2-7; 7 nucleotides agree with TRBD2. Unmatched junction bases numbered 12, after V lost 2 bases and J lost 5 bases. Germline CDR1 MNHEY, CDR2 SVGAGI. This CDR3 has 16 residues. The CDR3: CASSYPRLAGIHEQYF. CDR3 sequence (DNA): TGTGCCAGCAGTTACCCGCGACTAGCTGGTATCCACGAGCAGTACTTC.

The chain carries TRBV9 and TRBJ1-2; TRBD1 matches at 7 bases. Looked up from germline, CDR1 is SGDLS and CDR2 is YYNGEE. The CDR3 extends over 13 amino acids. Trimming at V came to 4 bases and at J to 3 bases, leaving 3 bases not matched to a gene. In nucleotides, the CDR3 is TGTGCCAGCAGCATAACAGGGGACTATGGCTACACCTTC. Protein product: CASSITGDYGYTF.

This clone was seen a few times. The chain employs TRBV6-5 and TRBJ2-7; 9 nucleotides agree with TRBD1. CDR1 and CDR2 from the germline V gene are MNHEY and SVGAGI. CDR3 length: 15 residues. V gave up 4 bases and J gave up 2 bases; unmatched junction bases: 6. The CDR3 DNA sequence: TGTGCCAGCAGTTTAAGGACAGGGGCCACCTACGAGCAGTACTTC. This sequence encodes CASSLRTGATYEQYF.

The V gene is TRBV14, the J gene TRBJ2-1; 7 bases are shared with TRBD2. Germline assignment: CDR1 SGHDN and CDR2 FVKESK. The J segment lost 1 base and the V segment lost 0 bases, leaving 9 bases of the junction unmatched. The CDR3 totals 18 residues. DNA of the CDR3: TGTGCCAGCAGCCAAGATATTGGGGGGGAGGTTTCCTACAATGAGCAGTTCTTC. This gives the protein CASSQDIGGEVSYNEQFF.

This clone turned up a few times. J is TRBJ1-5 and V is TRBV19, with TRBD1 matching 7 bases. After removal of 9 bases from V and 2 bases from J, the junction contained 19 bases not matched to a gene. The CDR3 is made up of 18 amino acids. The germline V gene encodes CDR1 LNHDA and CDR2 SQIVND (reference sequence). DNA of the CDR3: TGTGCCAGCGAAAACTCGGGACAGAGCGCACCCGGCAATCAGCCCCAGCATTTT. Residues: CASENSGQSAPGNQPQHF.

This clone was recorded at least ten times. The J gene is TRBJ2-1, the V gene TRBV2; TRBD2 agrees at 12 bases. This CDR3 spans 13 amino acids. The germline gives CDR1 SNHLY, CDR2 FYNNEI. V was pared by 8 bases and J by 8 bases, with 4 bases of the junction left unmatched. CDR3 nucleotide sequence: TGTGCCAGCGTCCGACTAGCGGGAGATGAGCAGTTCTTC. This gives the protein CASVRLAGDEQFF.

The J gene is TRBJ2-3, the V gene TRBV6-5; 7 nucleotides align to TRBD1. V trimming: 7 bases; J trimming: 8 bases; junction bases outside the gene matches: 9. CDR1 MNHEY and CDR2 SVGAGI come from the germline V gene. The CDR3 extends over 13 amino acids. Here the CDR3 DNA reads TGTGCCAGCACTGCTACAGGGGAAGGTACGCAGTATTTT. This encodes CASTATGEGTQYF.

In this sample, this clone turned up a few times. This chain uses TRBV7-2 with TRBJ2-3; D not resolved. Germline assignment: CDR1 SGHTA and CDR2 FQGNSA. The CDR3 runs 13 residues. V lost 4 bases and J lost 5, with 10 bases in between. CDR3 sequence: CASSSVTEDTQYF. The CDR3 DNA reads TGTGCCAGCAGCTCCGTTACAGAAGATACGCAGTATTTT.

This clone came up a few times. This rearrangement joins TRBV2 to TRBJ2-3; 8 bases are shared with TRBD2. In germline, CDR1 is SNHLY, CDR2 FYNNEI. V gave up 3 bases and J gave up 7 bases; unmatched junction bases: 6. The CDR3 spans 14 residues. Here the CDR3 DNA reads TGTGCCAGCAGTGAGTCCCGGGGGGGCAATACGCAGTATTTT. It is translated as CASSESRGGNTQYF. Drawing the rest from reference TRBV2 and TRBJ2-3, the complete variable domain is EPEVTQTPSHQVTQMGQEVILRCVPISNHLYFYWYRQILGQKVEFLVSFYNNEISEKSEIFDDQFSVERPDGSNFTLKIRSTKLEDSAMYFCASSESRGGNTQYFGPGTRLTVL.

For this clone: An end of the junction differs from the germline gene, which may be a read error. This chain links TRBV10-3 with TRBJ2-1; D ambiguous. The CDR3 is 13 residues long. Germline V gene lookup returns CDR1 ENHRY and CDR2 SYGVKD. CDR3 amino acids: CASSLDSYNEQFF. CDR3 nucleotides: TGTGCCAGCAGTCTGGACTCCTACAATGAGCAGTTCTTC.

J is TRBJ2-1 and V is TRBV5-1, with D possibly matching TRBD2 (6 bases). The CDR3 contains 16 residues. Looked up from germline, CDR1 is SGHRS and CDR2 is YFSETQ. V was cut by 3 bases and J by 6 bases, with 19 bases left in between. The CDR3 DNA follows: TGCGCCAGCAGCTCTGGCGGGCCCCTGGGGGGCAATGAGCAGTTCTTC. Its protein is CASSSGGPLGGNEQFF.

J is TRBJ2-5 and V is TRBV9, with TRBD2 matching 13 bases. Germline V gene data show CDR1 as SGDLS and CDR2 as YYNGEE. Trimming took 3 bases from V and 2 from J; bases not matched to a gene: 1. The CDR3 covers 15 residues. Written as DNA, the CDR3 is TGTGCCAGCAGCGCGGGACTAGCGGGACAAGAGACCCAGTACTTC. Translated: CASSAGLAGQETQYF. The complete variable domain, with remaining parts taken from reference TRBV9 and TRBJ2-5, reads DSGVTQTPKHLITATGQRVTLRCSPRSGDLSVYWYQQSLDQGLQFLIQYYNGEERAKGNILERFSAQQFPDLHSELNLSSLELGDSALYFCASSAGLAGQETQYFGPGTRLLVL.

In its sample, this clone was seen a few times. The CDR3 is CASRSGGSYEQYF. CDR3 sequence (DNA): TGTGCCAGCCGATCGGGGGGCTCCTACGAGCAGTACTTC. The genes are TRBV6-6 and TRBJ2-7, with 7 bases that match TRBD2. This CDR3 has 13 amino acids. Trimming took 8 bases from V and 0 from J; bases not matched to a gene: 4. CDR1 is MNHNY, CDR2 SVGAGI, per germline (reference sequence).

This chain connects TRBV14 to TRBJ1-1; D ambiguous. Germline V gives CDR1 SGHDN, CDR2 FVKESK. The V and J ends lost 0 bases and 0 bases respectively, with 14 bases between them. The CDR3 contains 17 residues. CDR3 loop: CASSQDFSRRMNTEAFF. The CDR3 bases are TGTGCCAGCAGCCAAGATTTTTCCCGCAGGATGAACACTGAAGCTTTCTTT.

This clone was recorded a few times. The V call is TRBV28, the J call TRBJ2-5; D may correspond to TRBD1 or TRBD2 (5 bases each). The CDR3 is 12 residues long. Germline V gene lookup returns CDR1 MDHEN and CDR2 SYDVKM. V lost 8 bases to trimming and J lost 5 bases, with 12 bases between them. CDR3 sequence: CASSRGAETQYF. The CDR3 DNA reads TGTGCCAGCTCGAGAGGGGCGGAGACCCAGTACTTC.